The source of this T cell receptor (beta chain) is a study of T cells in Graves' hyperthyroidism and ophthalmopathy (dated by TCRdb to the late 2010s). For context, the study as a whole: Peripheral blood samples were taken at initial diagnosis, before any treatment was given. TCR V-J signatures able to tell the groups apart were searched for in a discovery cohort of 100 or so patients, of whom approximately 40 had Graves' ophthalmopathy and around 56 had stable Graves' hyperthyroidism. Prospective prediction of ophthalmopathy was tested in an independent validation cohort of approximately 19 hyperthyroidism patients and 17 patients who later progressed to ophthalmopathy. The 75 to 100 discovery patients were divided at random into training and test sets in a 7:3 ratio. The study also compared thyroid tissue and blood T-cell repertoires from a handful of Graves' hyperthyroidism patients. After sampling, hyperthyroidism patients received methimazole starting at 30 mg daily, and ophthalmopathy patients received high-dose intravenous methylprednisolone. According to the paper, TCR Vbeta CDR3 sequencing was carried out on 135 peripheral blood samples, which came from under 50 ophthalmopathy, approximately 72 hyperthyroidism and about 17 progressor patients.

Study-wide conclusions, independent of this receptor: Ophthalmopathy was separated from stable hyperthyroidism by a 13 V-J signature model, with approximately 85% sensitivity and about 81% specificity obtained in cross-validation and 80%/75% obtained in testing. In validation, progression to ophthalmopathy was predicted by the model with 70% to 71% sensitivity and 72.22% specificity, a median of approximately 7.1 months before onset. Most expanded thyroid clonotypes (frequency above 0.001) were also detected in blood, a finding suggesting that blood repertoires may reflect thyroid immune responses. Sample size was not statistically predetermined, and investigators were not blinded to group allocation.

Moderately to severely active disease, a Clinical Activity Score of at least 3, a NOSPECS grade of at least 4, and a duration under 3 months were present in ophthalmopathy patients. Exclusion was applied to patients with uncontrolled infections, other autoimmune diseases, pregnancy or lactation. Clinical symptoms, serum thyroxine and TRAb, thyroid ultrasound, and orbital computed tomography formed the basis for the diagnoses. PBMCs were separated from roughly 9.3 ml of fresh peripheral blood using Ficoll-Paque density gradient centrifugation. Trizol reagent was used to extract total RNA, and RNA quality was then checked on an Agilent 2100 Bioanalyzer. Amplification of TCR beta CDR3 regions was carried out from RNA transcripts. A first-round RT-PCR of the TCR CDR3 used the HTBI primer set with the Qiagen OneStep RT-PCR kit. A second multiplex PCR round built the libraries, followed by size selection and purification. Libraries were sequenced paired-end with 100 bp reads on an Illumina HiSeq2000. On the authors' methods: SOAPnuke was used to process the raw data, throwing out any read that contained adapters or uncalled bases, had a mean Phred below 15, or lacked an exact constant-primer or identifier match. High-quality paired reads were merged using COPE v1.2.5, and each unique nucleotide sequence was defined as a clonotype. MiTCR v1.1 was used to align clonotypes to the IMGT TRBV, TRBD and TRBJ reference segments. Only V-J combinations with frequency above 0.0001, covering about 99% of repertoires, were analysed. A TCS score was defined as the ratio between F50 (clonal expansion) and ExV (chaos), using BLOSUM62-based TCRdist between CDR3 peptides within each V-J. Welch's t-statistics and random forest reduced some 510 V-J features to fewer than 15, which were used in a naive Bayes classifier (R e1071). TCRdb took the public reads, trimmed them with fastp at Q25, ran MiXCR for clone calling and kept in-frame beta chains. Rows merge per CDR3 protein into single entries with the most common DNA and genes. The V and J calls here are based on TCRdb, not the publication. The sample table lists 330,000 or so distinct CDR3 sequences, around 18% of them with a count of one. Clones ranked in the top ten supply 15% to 19% of the sample.

Comments on this clonotype: Its specific antigen is unknown. Base qualities are not provided; no much larger clone lies one nucleotide away.

The CDR1 and CDR2 encoded by the germline V gene (reference sequence) are LNHDA and SQIVND. Trimming accounts for 6 bases at V and 5 bases at J, while the number of junction bases matched to no gene is 4. The CDR3 runs 13 amino acids, cysteine and phenylalanine included. The sequence is cut down to CDR3 DNA, 39 bases in frame from base 1. The sequencing sample was made of blood. The origin of this receptor is a middle-aged woman with Graves' ophthalmopathy. The chain uses TRBV19 and TRBJ1-1, with 9 middle bases fitting TRBD1. In nucleotide form, the sequence is TGTGCCAGTAGGGGAGACAGGGGGACTGAAGCTTTCTTT. Its amino acids are CASRGDRGTEAFF.